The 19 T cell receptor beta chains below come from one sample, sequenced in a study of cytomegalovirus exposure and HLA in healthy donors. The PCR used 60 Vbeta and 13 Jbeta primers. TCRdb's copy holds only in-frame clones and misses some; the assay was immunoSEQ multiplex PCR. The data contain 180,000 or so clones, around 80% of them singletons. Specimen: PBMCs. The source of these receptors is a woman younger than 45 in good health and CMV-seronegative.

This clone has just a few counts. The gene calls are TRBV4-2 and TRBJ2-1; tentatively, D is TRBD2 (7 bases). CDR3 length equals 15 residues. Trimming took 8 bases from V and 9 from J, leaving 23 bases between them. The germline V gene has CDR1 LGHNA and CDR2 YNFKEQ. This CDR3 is CASCVRWGGLSEQFF. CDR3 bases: TGTGCCAGCTGTGTCCGTTGGGGGGGCTTAAGTGAGCAGTTCTTC.

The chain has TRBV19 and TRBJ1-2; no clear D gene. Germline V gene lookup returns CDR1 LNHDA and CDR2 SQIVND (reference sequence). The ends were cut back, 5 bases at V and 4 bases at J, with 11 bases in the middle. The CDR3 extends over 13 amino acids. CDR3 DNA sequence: TGTGCCAGTAGTTTTGCAGGCCTCTATGGCTACACCTTC. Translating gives CASSFAGLYGYTF. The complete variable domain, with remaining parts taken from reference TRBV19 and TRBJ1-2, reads DGGITQSPKYLFRKEGQNVTLSCEQNLNHDAMYWYRQDPGQGLRLIYYSQIVNDFQKGDIAEGYSVSREKKESFPLTVTSAQKNPTAFYLCASSFAGLYGYTFGSGTRLTVV.

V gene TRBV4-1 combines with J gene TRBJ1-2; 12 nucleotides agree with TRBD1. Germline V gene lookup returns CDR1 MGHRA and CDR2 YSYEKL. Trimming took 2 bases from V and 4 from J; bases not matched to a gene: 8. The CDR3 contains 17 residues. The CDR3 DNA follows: TGCGCCAGCAGCCAACCGGGACAGGGGGCTAGTGGCTATGGCTACACCTTC. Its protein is CASSQPGQGASGYGYTF.

CDR3 nucleotides: TGTGCCAGCAGCGTATCTACCAGGCCCCCGAACACCGGGGAGCTGTTTTTT. Translating gives CASSVSTRPPNTGELFF. The chain carries TRBV9 and TRBJ2-2, with D unclear. The CDR3 extends over 17 amino acids. With 1 base removed from V and 0 bases from J, the gap between germline ends came to 13 bases. The germline CDR1 and CDR2 sequences are SGDLS and YYNGEE.

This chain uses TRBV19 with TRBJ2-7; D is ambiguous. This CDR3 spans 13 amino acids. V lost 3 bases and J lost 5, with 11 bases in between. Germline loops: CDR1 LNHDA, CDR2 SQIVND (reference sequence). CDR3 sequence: CASSMSLFHEQYF. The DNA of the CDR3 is TGTGCCAGTAGTATGAGTCTTTTCCACGAGCAGTACTTC. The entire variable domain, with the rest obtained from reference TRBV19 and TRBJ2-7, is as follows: DGGITQSPKYLFRKEGQNVTLSCEQNLNHDAMYWYRQDPGQGLRLIYYSQIVNDFQKGDIAEGYSVSREKKESFPLTVTSAQKNPTAFYLCASSMSLFHEQYFGPGTRLTVT.

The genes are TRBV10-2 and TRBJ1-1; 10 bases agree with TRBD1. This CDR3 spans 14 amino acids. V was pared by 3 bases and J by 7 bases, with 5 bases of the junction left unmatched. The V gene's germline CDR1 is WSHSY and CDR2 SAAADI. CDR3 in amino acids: CASSDLGQGVEAFF. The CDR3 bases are TGCGCCAGCAGTGACCTTGGACAGGGGGTTGAAGCTTTCTTT.

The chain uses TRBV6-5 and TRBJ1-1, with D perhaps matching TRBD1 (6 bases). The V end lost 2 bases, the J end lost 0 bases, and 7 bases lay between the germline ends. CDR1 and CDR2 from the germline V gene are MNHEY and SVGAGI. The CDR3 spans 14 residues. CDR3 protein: CASSYRDMNTEAFF. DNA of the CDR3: TGTGCCAGCAGTTACAGGGACATGAACACTGAAGCTTTCTTT.

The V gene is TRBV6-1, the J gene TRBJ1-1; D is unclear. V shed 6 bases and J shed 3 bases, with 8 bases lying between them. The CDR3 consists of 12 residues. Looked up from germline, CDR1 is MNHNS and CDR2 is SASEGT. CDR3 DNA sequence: TGTGCCAGCAGCTTGAGGGACACTGAAGCTTTCTTT. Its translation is CASSLRDTEAFF.

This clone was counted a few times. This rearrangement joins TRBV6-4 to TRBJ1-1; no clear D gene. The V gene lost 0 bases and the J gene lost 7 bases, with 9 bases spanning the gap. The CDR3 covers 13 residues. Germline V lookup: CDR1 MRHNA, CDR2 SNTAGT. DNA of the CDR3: TGTGCCAGCAGTGACTCCCCCGGCGGTGAAGCTTTCTTT. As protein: CASSDSPGGEAFF.

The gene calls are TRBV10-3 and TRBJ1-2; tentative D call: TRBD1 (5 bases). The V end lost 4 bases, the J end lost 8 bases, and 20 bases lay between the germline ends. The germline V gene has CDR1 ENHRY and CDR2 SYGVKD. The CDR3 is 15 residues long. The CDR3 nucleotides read TGTGCCATCAGTGGGGGGAATCAGGGACTGGAGGGCTACACCTTC. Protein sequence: CAISGGNQGLEGYTF.

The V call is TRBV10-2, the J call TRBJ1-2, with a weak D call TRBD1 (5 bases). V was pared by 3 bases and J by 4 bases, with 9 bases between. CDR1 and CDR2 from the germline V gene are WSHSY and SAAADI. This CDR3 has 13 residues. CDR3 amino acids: CASSDSTVYGYTF. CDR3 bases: TGCGCCAGCAGTGACTCGACAGTCTATGGCTACACCTTC.

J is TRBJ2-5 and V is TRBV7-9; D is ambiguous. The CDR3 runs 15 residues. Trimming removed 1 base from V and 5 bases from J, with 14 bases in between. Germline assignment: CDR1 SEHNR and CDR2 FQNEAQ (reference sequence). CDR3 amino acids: CASSLGQVGRETQYF. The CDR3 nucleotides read TGTGCCAGCAGCTTAGGTCAGGTCGGTCGGGAGACCCAGTACTTC.

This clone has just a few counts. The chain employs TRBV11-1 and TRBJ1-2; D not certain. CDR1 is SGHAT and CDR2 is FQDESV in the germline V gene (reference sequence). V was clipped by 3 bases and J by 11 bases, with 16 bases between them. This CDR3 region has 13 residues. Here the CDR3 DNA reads TGTGCCAGCAGCTTTGGCTTGGGCGCGGGGTACACCTTC. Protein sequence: CASSFGLGAGYTF.

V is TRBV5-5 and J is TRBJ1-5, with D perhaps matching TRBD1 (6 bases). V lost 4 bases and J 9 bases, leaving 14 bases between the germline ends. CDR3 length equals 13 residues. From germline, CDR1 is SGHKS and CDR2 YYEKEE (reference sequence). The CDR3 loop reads CASSRDTSRPQHF. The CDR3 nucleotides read TGTGCCAGCAGCAGGGACACCTCTCGGCCCCAGCATTTT.

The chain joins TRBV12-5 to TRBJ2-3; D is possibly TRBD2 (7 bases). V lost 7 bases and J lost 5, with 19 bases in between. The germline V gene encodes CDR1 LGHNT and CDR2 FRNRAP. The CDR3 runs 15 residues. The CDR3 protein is CASVYGGATVDTQYF. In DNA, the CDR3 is TGTGCTAGTGTCTATGGGGGGGCCACCGTAGATACGCAGTATTTT.

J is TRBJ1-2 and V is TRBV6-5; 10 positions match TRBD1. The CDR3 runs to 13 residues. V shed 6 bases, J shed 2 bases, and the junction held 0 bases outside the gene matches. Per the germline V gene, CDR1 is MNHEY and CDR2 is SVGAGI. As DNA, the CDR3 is TGTGCCAGCAGGACAGGGGGCAACTATGGCTACACCTTC. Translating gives CASRTGGNYGYTF.

For the CDR3, the DNA is TGCGCCAGCAGCGGACAGACAGGGGGAGGGACTGAAGCTTTCTTT. This codes for CASSGQTGGGTEAFF. The chain couples TRBV5-1 to TRBJ1-1; 9 positions match TRBD1. Germline V CDR1 and CDR2: SGHRS, YFSETQ. V gave up 4 bases and J gave up 5 bases; unmatched junction bases: 9. The CDR3 totals 15 residues.

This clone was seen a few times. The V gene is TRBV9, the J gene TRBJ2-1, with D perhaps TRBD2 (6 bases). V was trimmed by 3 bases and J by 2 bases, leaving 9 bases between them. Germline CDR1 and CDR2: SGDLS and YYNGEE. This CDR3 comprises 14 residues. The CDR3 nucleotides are TGTGCCAGCAGCGAGGGACTCCCCTACAATGAGCAGTTCTTC. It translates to CASSEGLPYNEQFF.

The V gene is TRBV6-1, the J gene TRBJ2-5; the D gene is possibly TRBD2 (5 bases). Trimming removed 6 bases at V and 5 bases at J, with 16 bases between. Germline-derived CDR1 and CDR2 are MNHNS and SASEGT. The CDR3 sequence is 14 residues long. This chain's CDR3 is CASRAARGGETQYF. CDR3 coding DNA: TGTGCCAGCAGAGCCGCCCGGGGTGGGGAGACCCAGTACTTC.